The 10 T cell receptor beta chains presented below share a single source sample, sequenced in a study of cytomegalovirus exposure and HLA in healthy donors. Profiled with immunoSEQ multiplex PCR; TCRdb holds only in-frame clones, not every one. Among around 150,000 clones listed, approximately 96% were seen once. The sample taken for sequencing was PBMCs. All receptors come from a woman between 18 and 29 years old in good health and CMV-seronegative.

This chain links TRBV7-2 with TRBJ2-7, with 10 bases aligning to TRBD1. V gave up 1 base and J gave up 4 bases; unmatched junction bases: 10. The CDR3 sequence is 17 residues long. Germline V gene data show CDR1 as SGHTA and CDR2 as FQGNSA. The CDR3: CASSLGGGTGVRYEQYF. The CDR3 DNA sequence: TGTGCCAGCAGCTTAGGGGGGGGGACAGGGGTTAGGTACGAGCAGTACTTC. Full variable domain (remainder filled in from reference TRBV7-2 and TRBJ2-7): GAGVSQSPSNKVTEKGKDVELRCDPISGHTALYWYRQSLGQGLEFLIYFQGNSAPDKSGLPSDRFSAERTGGSVSTLTIQRTQQEDSAVYLCASSLGGGTGVRYEQYFGPGTRLTVT.

The chain's CDR3 is CASSLMGSSDTQYF. In DNA form, the CDR3 reads TGTGCCAGCAGCTTAATGGGGAGCTCAGATACGCAGTATTTT. The chain recombines TRBV7-9 with TRBJ2-3; perhaps TRBD2 as D (5 bases). V shed 2 bases and J shed 4 bases, with 10 bases lying between them. The CDR3 has 14 residues. Germline V CDR1 and CDR2: SEHNR, FQNEAQ (reference sequence).

This clone was detected only once. V gene TRBV7-9 combines with J gene TRBJ2-7; D not certain. Trimming left V 1 base short and J 0 bases short, with 13 bases between. CDR1 and CDR2 from the germline V gene are SEHNR and FQNEAQ (reference sequence). CDR3 size: 16 residues. The CDR3 region has the DNA TGTGCCAGCAGCTTAGGGTCGGCTTACAGCTCCTACGAGCAGTACTTC. It translates to CASSLGSAYSSYEQYF.

The chain has TRBV6-1 and TRBJ2-2; 8 positions match TRBD1. CDR1 and CDR2 (germline): MNHNS, SASEGT. The junction had 9 bases not matched to a gene; V was cut back by 4 bases and J by 2 bases. This CDR3 region has 17 residues. CDR3 amino acids: CASSAFRRGRNTGELFF. CDR3 DNA: TGTGCCAGCAGTGCGTTTCGCAGGGGGCGTAACACCGGGGAGCTGTTTTTT.

The V and J genes are TRBV7-2 and TRBJ1-5, with TRBD1 identical over 8 bases. The CDR3 has 14 amino acids. V gave up 5 bases and J gave up 2 bases; unmatched junction bases: 2. Germline values: CDR1 SGHTA, CDR2 FQGNSA. The CDR3 reads CASSPDRGNQPQHF. CDR3 nucleotides: TGTGCCAGCAGCCCGGACAGGGGCAATCAGCCCCAGCATTTT.

CDR3 region: CASQRVMNTEAFF. The CDR3 DNA sequence: TGTGCCAGCCAGAGGGTGATGAACACTGAAGCTTTCTTT. The V gene is TRBV5-6, the J gene TRBJ1-1; no reliable D call. Germline CDR1 SGHDT, CDR2 YYEEEE. V was clipped by 7 bases and J by 0 bases, with 10 bases between them. The CDR3 covers 13 residues.

The chain joins TRBV11-2 to TRBJ1-6; D uncertain. Looked up from germline, CDR1 is SGHAT and CDR2 is FQNNGV. The CDR3 length is 15 residues. The V gene lost 1 base and the J gene lost 6 bases, with 10 bases spanning the gap. DNA for the CDR3: TGTGCCAGCAGCTTAGTACTTCTCGGTAATTCACCCCTCCACTTT. This sequence encodes CASSLVLLGNSPLHF.

This chain links TRBV5-1 with TRBJ1-1; the match to TRBD1 covers 9 bases. V lost 1 base and J lost 4; bases outside the gene matches: 5. Germline loops: CDR1 SGHRS, CDR2 YFSETQ. The CDR3 covers 15 residues. CDR3 in amino acids: CASSLPTGGGTEAFF. In DNA form, the CDR3 reads TGCGCCAGCAGCTTGCCCACAGGGGGCGGCACTGAAGCTTTCTTT.

The chain is built from TRBV7-8 and TRBJ2-7; the match to TRBD1 covers 7 bases. This CDR3 region has 15 residues. Germline assignment: CDR1 SGHVS and CDR2 FQNEAQ. Germline trimming cut 5 bases from V and 1 base from J; bases unmatched to any gene: 8. CDR3 protein: CASSPTDRLSYEQYF. The CDR3 DNA reads as TGTGCCAGCAGCCCGACGGACAGGCTATCCTACGAGCAGTACTTC.

The rearrangement uses TRBV30 and TRBJ1-1; the match to TRBD1 covers 11 bases. The germline V gene encodes CDR1 GTSNPN and CDR2 SVGIG (reference sequence). The CDR3 length is 15 residues. Germline trimming cut 3 bases from V and 0 bases from J; bases unmatched to any gene: 3. DNA for the CDR3: TGTGCCTGGAGCGGGACAGGGGGACTGAACACTGAAGCTTTCTTT. As protein: CAWSGTGGLNTEAFF.